The present TCR beta chain was sequenced within a study of cytomegalovirus exposure and HLA in healthy donors (dated by TCRdb to about 2017). For the wider study: An earlier analysis of fewer than 750 of the donors reported roughly 300 Gb of sequence data and 100 million to 120 million unique TCR beta sequences obtained from roughly 170 million T cells. Around 300 gigabases of sequencing data and tens of millions of unique TCR sequences were included in an early release covering around 650 HLA-typed donors. The genetic ancestry cluster associated with self-reported Caucasian donors included about 81% of the 398 genotyped donors. The study aimed to test whether signatures of past pathogen exposure could be identified by cataloging public T cell receptors. The T cell repertoires of roughly 660 subjects were profiled by immunosequencing and related to cytomegalovirus serostatus. In addition to the first cohort of approximately 670 subjects, a separate validation cohort of 120 different subjects was used. The study combined high-throughput TCR immunosequencing, statistical association of individual TCRs with disease status, and machine learning to predict cytomegalovirus infection status. In a later analysis, previously published TCR beta repertoires from 600 to 850 donors were re-analyzed and high-resolution HLA genotyping was added so that TCR occurrence patterns could be studied. In the later analysis, no new phenotypic data were used to find candidate immune exposures; instead, reliance was placed on TCR beta sequences and their occurrence across donors. An earlier analysis of 500 to 750 of the donors applied high-throughput TCR beta sequencing to assess whether each TCR beta V gene segment acted as functional or pseudogenic. Donor age, sex, ethnicity and CMV serostatus were compiled together with the repertoire data. In a later genetic analysis, genome-wide SNP genotypes for about 60% of the 666 donors were used, and that subset was treated as a discovery cohort. All discovery cohort repertoires had been generated using a single sequencing platform. Class I and class II HLA loci were covered by the typing at four-digit resolution. The number of typed donors differed by locus: about 620-630 for A, B, C, DRB1 and DQB1; approximately 540 for DQA1; about 600 for DPA1; and around 490 for DPB1. Several DR-DQ haplotypes were treated as single units for association and clustering because of strong linkage in the cohort. Among about 370 genotyped donors of the cohort, an average of roughly 230,000 unique TCR beta nucleotide sequences was sequenced per donor, of which roughly 18% were non-productive. The study at large found these results: The classifier was reported to diagnose cytomegalovirus status with high specificity and sensitivity in both the original cohort and the validation cohort. A few of the identified cytomegalovirus-associated TCR beta chains were confirmed in vitro to be specific for cytomegalovirus antigens. A later analysis found that HLA-associated TCR beta chains were more clonally expanded and had lower generation probabilities than equally common non-associated chains. The only immune exposure information available for the cohort was CMV serostatus. A later genetic analysis reported fewer N-insertions in productive TCRs among donors in an Asian-associated ancestry cluster than the roughly 700-donor mean. Linkage disequilibrium might explain the correlated functional status among segregating V segments, but an unknown experimental factor could not be ruled out. An association between a missense DCLRE1C variant and V-gene and J-gene trimming of TCR beta chains was found in a later genetic analysis and replicated in an independent cohort. According to a later analysis, parvovirus B19, influenza, CMV and Epstein-Barr virus appeared linked to several top co-occurrence clusters. An earlier analysis of approximately 500 of the donors showed that most TCR beta V segments appeared in productive rearrangements either about 87% or about 30% of the time, which broadly matched IMGT annotations. This cohort had only TCR beta chains sequenced, and the lack of alpha or paired-chain data limited which features could be detected. Sequencing depth was assumed to be roughly uniform across donors in the presence/absence analyses, though that assumption may not hold. A total of fewer than 200 TCR beta chains were listed by the study as associated with cytomegalovirus. Because counts were too low, roughly 18 rarely observed V segments, including chromosome 9 orphons, were left out of the earlier analysis of 500 to 650 of the donors. In a later analysis, TCR association rates were found to vary across HLA loci, with the most associated TCRs seen for DRB1 alleles and the fewest for HLA-C alleles. Because HLA typing was unavailable for some donors at each locus, only the typed subset was used in association tests. According to a later analysis, most CMV-associated TCR beta chains appeared to be HLA-restricted, and the HLA associations seemed to be driven largely by CMV exposure. When HLA alleles, especially DR and DQ, strongly co-occurred, TCR associations were difficult to assign to individual alleles. The authors suggested that the approach could potentially be generalized to other disease states and immunological phenotypes. The sequencing pipeline was judged likely to have produced a cluster of highly shared sequence variants as a technical artifact. At a false discovery rate of 0.05, a later analysis linked 16,951 TCR beta sequences to specific HLA alleles. While some public TCRs were present in many individuals, most TCR sequences turned up only very rarely across donors. A further reported finding was that TCR beta sequences accurately predicted the HLA-A and HLA-B alleles for most subjects in the first cohort.

Library preparation employed the immunoSEQ multiplex PCR assay. The multiplex PCR relied on a mix of 60 forward primers for TCR Vbeta segments and 13 reverse primers for TCR Jbeta segments. Amplification of the CDR3 region of rearranged TCR beta genes was performed with a multiplex PCR assay on genomic DNA. Amplified TCR beta libraries were sequenced as 87-base-pair reads on the Illumina HiSeq System. As for the original processing: A later analysis counted approximately 74 million unique TCR beta chains across the 690 or so repertoires, and 10 million to 11 million of these chains were shared by at least two donors. Raw reads were error-corrected and collapsed into unique sequences by a nearest-neighbor algorithm in which closely related sequences were merged to remove PCR and sequencing errors. Alignment of CDR3 sequences to IMGT reference sequences was used to assign V, D and J gene segments. Each retained sequence needed at least a six-nucleotide match to both a V gene segment and a J gene segment. A rearrangement was called productive if the CDR3 had no stop codons and remained in frame with V and J, and every other rearrangement was called non-productive. CDR3 was defined according to IMGT convention as the region running from the second conserved V-encoded cysteine to the conserved J-encoded phenylalanine. The earlier analysis of around 640 of the donors excluded sequences that lacked an unambiguous match to a single V gene segment. In an earlier analysis of 587 of the donors, a V segment was called functional when productive rearrangements were above 56.7%, and segregating when the standard deviation between donors exceeded 5%. A statistical classification framework was built for diagnosing cytomegalovirus status from the catalog of TCR beta chain sequences. V and J gene assignment, in a later analysis, came from comparing TCR nucleotide sequences with IMGT/GENE-DB human TR gene sequences. The TCRdist pipeline was used in a later analysis to assign CDR3 sequences and most-parsimonious VDJ recombination scenarios. In a later analysis, each TCR beta chain was defined by its CDR3 amino acid sequence together with its V-gene family, and reads lacking a unique V-gene family were excluded. To address suspected cross-contamination and a sequencing artifact, a later analysis removed some 620 highly shared, low-generation-probability nucleotide sequences. In a later analysis, a clonal expansion index was calculated for each public chain from normalized within-repertoire ranks of inferred template counts. Generation probabilities in a later analysis came from a VDJ recombination model fitted to out-of-frame rearrangements, and those results were checked against IGoR. In a later analysis, TCR-TCR, TCR-HLA and TCR-CMV co-occurrence was scored with hypergeometric tests, and a repertoire-size bias correction was applied to TCR pairs. False discovery rates were estimated in a later analysis by permuting HLA or CMV assignments 20 times. A later analysis grouped co-occurring TCRs with DBSCAN, adding TCRdist sequence similarity when clustering within HLA-allele-positive subsets. Repertoires with fewer than 30,000 or more than 120,000 public chains, plus five repertoires with anomalous nucleotide sharing, were excluded from co-occurrence clustering. TCRdb holds this immuneACCESS table with in-frame rearrangements only. Some clones are missing; in checked studies, unresolved V genes explain under half, and the rest has no known cause. V, J and clone size were drawn from that table, and D and trimming were deduced from the DNA. This sample comprises some 83,000 clones, about 69% of them detected only once. The ten largest clones take up about 4% of the sample.

Concerning this clone: Its antigen specificity is not known. No per-base quality is available; no much larger clone lies one base away.

In total, about 650 healthy bone marrow donors made up the cohort. All cohort members were sampled while nominally healthy, although unrecorded immune exposures were likely present. The donor tested CMV seronegative, placing the donor among the 350 to 400 seronegative members of the cohort. A peripheral blood sample was collected from each donor, and TCR beta sequencing was performed on peripheral blood mononuclear cells. Genomic DNA was extracted from the blood cell samples with the Qiagen DNeasy Blood Extraction Kit. The TCR sequence derives from a man aged 60 to 75 in good health and CMV-seronegative. The sample comprised PBMCs.

The base sequence is TGCGCCAGCAGCTTGGATGGACAGGGGCCGAACACTGAAGCTTTCTTT. Translated, it reads CASSLDGQGPNTEAFF. The chain couples TRBV5-1 to TRBJ1-1; 9 junctional bases match TRBD1. Taken from the germline V gene, the CDR1 and CDR2 loops are SGHRS and YFSETQ. Spanning cysteine to phenylalanine, the CDR3 consists of 16 amino acids. Only the CDR3 part of the read is kept: 48 bases, read in frame from the first base. The junction shows trimming of 0 bases on V and 1 base on J, and the gene matches do not reach 4 bases of it.